The clone carrying this TCR beta chain was picked up a small number of times. Its cognate antigen is unknown. This entry belongs to a study of shared clonotypes between healthy human individuals. Study-wide results and limits: As a rule, naive subsets had a larger estimated richness than memory subsets. Non-shared clonotypes had lower generation probabilities than those shared by all four donors. Only blood was sampled, and tissue TCR repertoires likely differ from blood ones.

Germline loops: CDR1 LGHNA, CDR2 YSLEER. The CDR3 extends over 17 amino acids. Trimming took 0 bases from V and 0 from J; bases not matched to a gene: 3. Sorted subsets were amplified in replicate PCRs using around 220 ng DNA, around 30,000 T cell genomes. Assay used: immunoSEQ multiplex PCR; TCRdb lists only in-frame clones, some missing. The sample records over 950,000 clones, around 77% being singletons. The clonotype comes from a man between 18 and 29 years old in good health. Some clones in this sample may be carry-over from other donors' samples. The chain couples TRBV4-3 to TRBJ2-1; 9 nucleotides line up with TRBD2. What was sequenced was memory CD4+ T cells from PBMCs. The subset was: CD45RA-negative fraction. The DNA of the CDR3 is TGCGCCAGCAGCCAAGAAGGTAGCGGGAGCTCCTACAATGAGCAGTTCTTC. Residues: CASSQEGSGSSYNEQFF.